Following are 20 T cell receptor beta chains from one sample sequenced in a study of neurological immune-mediated disorders. MiXCR was run by TCRdb on the 5' RACE reads, yielding one entry per CDR3 protein. The data hold fewer than 85,000 distinct CDR3 sequences, with roughly 4.9% observed a single time. The sample was PBMCs. The receptors shown here come from a woman in her 70s with multiple sclerosis.

This clonotype was observed at least ten times. This chain connects TRBV20-1 to TRBJ1-4; D call uncertain. V lost 2 bases and J 1 base, leaving 8 bases between the germline ends. This CDR3 has 14 amino acids. Germline V gene data show CDR1 as DFQATT and CDR2 as SNEGSKA (reference sequence). The CDR3 reads CSARQQLTNEKLFF. Written as DNA, the CDR3 is TGCAGTGCTAGACAACAGTTAACTAATGAAAAACTGTTTTTT.

This clonotype was picked up many times. For the CDR3, the DNA is TGTGCCACCAGTGATTTGCAGGCGGGGGACAATGAGCAGTTCTTC. It is translated as CATSDLQAGDNEQFF. The chain joins TRBV24-1 to TRBJ2-1; 7 bases map to TRBD2. The CDR3 totals 15 residues. The germline gives CDR1 KGHDR, CDR2 SFDVKD. The junction had 3 bases not matched to a gene; V was cut back by 0 bases and J by 5 bases.

This clonotype showed up many times. The gene calls are TRBV20-1 and TRBJ2-7; 8 nucleotides align to TRBD1. Germline trimming cut 0 bases from V and 3 bases from J; bases unmatched to any gene: 7. CDR1 is DFQATT and CDR2 is SNEGSKA in the germline V gene (reference sequence). The CDR3 extends over 15 amino acids. In nucleotides, the CDR3 is TGCAGTGCTAGAGATTTTCAGGGGGCAGGCTACGAGCAGTACTTC. Translating gives CSARDFQGAGYEQYF.

There are many counts of this clonotype. This sequence joins TRBV21-1 and TRBJ1-2; the table's TRBD1 call for D was not verified on the DNA. TRBV21-1 is a pseudogene. The CDR3 length is 15 residues. This CDR3 is CASSIPRAGFYGYTF. The CDR3 coding sequence is TGTGCCAGCAGCATCCCCCGGGCAGGGTTCTATGGCTACACCTTC.

Many counts were recorded for this clonotype. This chain joins TRBV7-2 and TRBJ2-7; no firm D call. The CDR3 has 13 amino acids. The germline V and J ends were trimmed by 4 bases and 3 bases, with 10 bases remaining between them. Germline lookup yields CDR1 SGHTA and CDR2 FQGNSA. The CDR3 DNA reads TGTGCCAGCAGCTCCCTGGTTTTCTACGAGCAGTACTTC. Translated: CASSSLVFYEQYF.

This clonotype was found a few times. CDR3 loop: CSARVSSLQETQYF. The DNA for the CDR3 is TGCAGTGCTAGAGTTAGTAGTCTCCAAGAGACCCAGTACTTC. The chain couples TRBV20-1 to TRBJ2-5; D gene uncertain. Germline V gene sequence: CDR1 DFQATT, CDR2 SNEGSKA (reference sequence). Trimming left V 1 base short and J 1 base short, with 10 bases between. The CDR3 length is 14 residues.

Many counts were recorded for this clonotype. This chain joins TRBV3-1 and TRBJ2-1; 10 bases are a match to TRBD1. There are 16 residues in the CDR3. Germline CDR1 LGHDT, CDR2 YNNKEL (reference sequence). V gave up 2 bases and J gave up 8 bases; unmatched junction bases: 9. The CDR3 DNA reads as TGTGCCAGCAGCCAATTAACTGGGACAGGGGTTTATGAGCAGTTCTTC. Translated, it gives CASSQLTGTGVYEQFF.

Ten or more counts support this clonotype. The rearrangement joins TRBV12-3 or TRBV12-4 to TRBJ2-6; D uncertain. Trimming cost V 2 bases and J 2 bases, with 7 bases left between them. CDR3 size: 15 residues. The CDR3 DNA reads as TGTGCCAGCAGTTTATACAGTACTGGGGCCAACGTCCTGACTTTC. It is translated as CASSLYSTGANVLTF.

In this sample, this clonotype turned up many times. The rearrangement uses TRBV7-2 and TRBJ2-1; 9 positions agree with TRBD2. V shed 3 bases and J 6 bases; nucleotides not matched to a gene: 6. Looked up from germline, CDR1 is SGHTA and CDR2 is FQGNSA. The CDR3 covers 15 residues. The DNA of the CDR3 is TGTGCCAGCAGCTTTACCGGGACTAGCAGCAATGAGCAGTTCTTC. It encodes CASSFTGTSSNEQFF. The full variable domain, its missing parts supplied by reference TRBV7-2 and TRBJ2-1, is GAGVSQSPSNKVTEKGKDVELRCDPISGHTALYWYRQSLGQGLEFLIYFQGNSAPDKSGLPSDRFSAERTGGSVSTLTIQRTQQEDSAVYLCASSFTGTSSNEQFFGPGTRLTVL.

This clonotype has a count of ten or more. V and J are TRBV7-9 and TRBJ2-2; 7 bases agree with TRBD1. V shed 4 bases, J shed 0 bases, and the junction held 5 bases outside the gene matches. Germline lookup yields CDR1 SEHNR and CDR2 FQNEAQ (reference sequence). CDR3 size: 16 residues. Here the CDR3 DNA reads TGTGCCAGCAGCTCCCCCGGGACAGCGAACACCGGGGAGCTGTTTTTT. This translates into CASSSPGTANTGELFF.

This clonotype was counted many times. The rearrangement joins TRBV15 to TRBJ2-1, with 11 nucleotides matching TRBD1. CDR1 is LNHNV, CDR2 YYDKDF, per germline (reference sequence). The CDR3 is 15 residues long. J gave up 5 bases and V 5 bases, and 5 bases lay outside the gene matches. The CDR3 DNA sequence: TGTGCCACCAGCCTCTGGACAGGGGGCAACAATGAGCAGTTCTTC. Protein product: CATSLWTGGNNEQFF.

This clonotype was counted at least ten times. The rearrangement links TRBV6-2 or TRBV6-3 to TRBJ2-3; TRBD2 might be the D (5 bases). The CDR3 length is 15 residues. V was trimmed by 6 bases and J by 4 bases, leaving 17 bases between them. The V gene's germline CDR1 is MNHEY and CDR2 SVGEGT. DNA for the CDR3: TGTGCCAGCAGCCCCTGGAGGAATGGTCCAGATACGCAGTATTTT. Translated, it gives CASSPWRNGPDTQYF.

Only a few counts were recorded for this clonotype. This chain uses TRBV20-1 with TRBJ1-2; D gene unclear. Germline V gene lookup returns CDR1 DFQATT and CDR2 SNEGSKA (reference sequence). Trimming took 2 bases from V and 1 from J, leaving 8 bases between them. This CDR3 is 13 amino acids long. The CDR3 sequence: CSARNTVNYGYTF. CDR3 nucleotides: TGCAGTGCTAGAAATACAGTTAACTATGGCTACACCTTC.

This clonotype was observed at least ten times. The CDR3: CASSLTGGSNTEAFF. CDR3 DNA sequence: TGCGCCAGCAGCTTGACAGGGGGATCGAACACTGAAGCTTTCTTT. The genes are TRBV5-1 and TRBJ1-1, with 8 positions matching TRBD1. The CDR3 spans 15 residues. J lost 1 base, V lost 1 base, and 3 bases had no gene match. CDR1 is SGHRS, CDR2 YFSETQ, per germline.

This clonotype was recorded many times. The genes are TRBV7-2 and TRBJ2-4; 9 bases are shared with TRBD2. The ends lost 4 bases at V and 5 bases at J; junction bases unmatched: 9. The CDR3 extends over 16 amino acids. Germline V lookup: CDR1 SGHTA, CDR2 FQGNSA. In DNA form, the CDR3 reads TGTGCCAGCAGCTCGGTGCGGGGGGGGGTCCAAAACATTCAGTACTTC. It specifies CASSSVRGGVQNIQYF.

This clonotype was seen many times. The chain joins TRBV5-1 to TRBJ2-7; a possible D gene is TRBD1 (6 bases). Germline CDR1 and CDR2: SGHRS and YFSETQ. V dropped 0 bases and J dropped 2 bases, with 12 bases sitting between them. The CDR3 has 15 amino acids. Written as DNA, the CDR3 is TGCGCCAGCAGCTTGGTTGCAGGGGACACCTACGAGCAGTACTTC. Translated, it gives CASSLVAGDTYEQYF.

V and J are TRBV20-1 and TRBJ1-1; D is undetermined. Germline V gives CDR1 DFQATT, CDR2 SNEGSKA (reference sequence). Trimming shortened V by 0 bases and J by 0 bases, and 8 bases separated the two germline ends. The CDR3 has 14 residues. The CDR3 DNA sequence: TGCAGTGCTAGAGATCTAGGAGTGAACACTGAAGCTTTCTTT. It yields the protein CSARDLGVNTEAFF.

This clonotype was counted at least ten times. The chain couples TRBV20-1 to TRBJ1-5, with 8 positions matching TRBD1. The CDR3 spans 17 residues. Germline lookup yields CDR1 DFQATT and CDR2 SNEGSKA (reference sequence). V lost 1 base and J lost 6; bases outside the gene matches: 14. Here the CDR3 reads CSARGTGFVLGSQPQHF. The CDR3 DNA follows: TGCAGTGCTAGAGGGACAGGGTTCGTTTTGGGGAGTCAGCCCCAGCATTTT.

This clonotype was counted many times. The chain combines TRBV7-6 with TRBJ1-1, with 9 bases lining up with TRBD1. Germline lookup yields CDR1 SGHVS and CDR2 FNYEAQ. The junction had 4 bases not matched to a gene; V was cut back by 4 bases and J by 1 base. This CDR3 comprises 15 residues. The DNA of the CDR3 is TGTGCCAGCAGCTCGCGACAGGGGGGGAACACTGAAGCTTTCTTT. It translates to CASSSRQGGNTEAFF.

The table lists this clonotype with many counts. V usage is TRBV12-3 or TRBV12-4 and J usage is TRBJ1-1; 9 bases map to TRBD1. The CDR3 is 14 amino acids. J was trimmed by 7 bases and V by 6 bases; bases with no gene match: 9. CDR3 sequence reads: CASSLQGALSEAFF. CDR3 nucleotides: TGTGCCAGCAGCTTACAGGGGGCGCTCAGTGAAGCTTTCTTT.